This TCR beta chain was captured in a study of T cells after posttransplantation cyclophosphamide. General study findings and limits: TRB clonality was highly associated with recipient CMV seropositivity and reactivation.

V lost 7 bases and J lost 7, with 17 bases in between. The CDR3 has 14 amino acids. In germline, CDR1 is PRHDT, CDR2 FYEKMQ (reference sequence). About this clone itself: The antigen remains unidentified.

The method was immunoSEQ multiplex PCR; TCRdb's version includes in-frame clones alone and lacks a portion of them. Counted here are tens of thousands of clones, 90% occurring once; the ten biggest clones make up around 2.3%. Treatment was busulfan-fludarabine conditioning, a marrow graft, and cyclophosphamide on days +3 and +4. The chain recombines TRBV13 with TRBJ2-1, with D unclear. The origin of this receptor is a male patient over 55 who received an allogeneic stem cell transplant from a related donor and was CMV-positive. Some T cells may be supplied by the graft donor. Here the sequenced sample was PBMCs, taken about 60 days after allogeneic stem cell transplant with posttransplant cyclophosphamide. The CDR3 DNA reads as TGTGCCAGCAAGTCTAGAGCAGTTACTAATGAGCAGTTCTTC. This sequence encodes CASKSRAVTNEQFF. The full variable domain, with the rest looked up from reference TRBV13 and TRBJ2-1, is AAGVIQSPRHLIKEKRETATLKCYPIPRHDTVYWYQQGPGQDPQFLISFYEKMQSDKGSIPDRFSAQQFSDYHSELNMSSLELGDSALYFCASKSRAVTNEQFFGPGTRLTVL.